This T cell receptor beta chain was recorded in a study of cytomegalovirus exposure and HLA in healthy donors. General observations from the study: The authors enumerated over 150 TCR beta chains as linked to cytomegalovirus.

The study ran its PCR with 60 Vbeta and 13 Jbeta primers. Produced via immunoSEQ multiplex PCR; TCRdb's table is partial and in-frame only. This repertoire shows 100,000 to 120,000 clones, about 13% found once; its top ten account for about a sixth. Turning to this clone: Its specificity is unknown.

Germline CDR1 and CDR2: LGHNA and YSLEER. V lost 1 base to trimming and J lost 1 base, with 8 bases between them. The CDR3 is made up of 14 amino acids. The sequencing input was PBMCs. This chain links TRBV4-3 with TRBJ2-7; a possible D gene is TRBD1 (6 bases). This receptor was obtained from a man aged 40-49 years in good health and CMV-seropositive. CDR3 sequence: CASSQGTESYEQYF. The CDR3 DNA follows: TGCGCCAGCAGCCAAGGGACAGAGTCCTACGAGCAGTACTTC.